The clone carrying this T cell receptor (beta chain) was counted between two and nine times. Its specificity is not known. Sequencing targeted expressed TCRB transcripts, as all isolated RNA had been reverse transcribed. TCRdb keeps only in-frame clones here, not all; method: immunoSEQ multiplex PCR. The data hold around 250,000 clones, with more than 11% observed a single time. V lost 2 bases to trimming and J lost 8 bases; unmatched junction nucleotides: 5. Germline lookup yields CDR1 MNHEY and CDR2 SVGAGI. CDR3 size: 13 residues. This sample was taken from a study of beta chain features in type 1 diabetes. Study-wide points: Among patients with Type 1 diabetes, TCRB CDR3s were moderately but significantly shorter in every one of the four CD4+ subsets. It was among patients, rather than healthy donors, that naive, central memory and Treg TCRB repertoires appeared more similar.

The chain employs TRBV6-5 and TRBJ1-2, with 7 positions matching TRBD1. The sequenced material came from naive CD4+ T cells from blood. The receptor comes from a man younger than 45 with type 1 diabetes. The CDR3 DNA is TGTGCCAGCAGTTACCTTTCAGGGGGAGGCTACACCTTC. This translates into CASSYLSGGGYTF.